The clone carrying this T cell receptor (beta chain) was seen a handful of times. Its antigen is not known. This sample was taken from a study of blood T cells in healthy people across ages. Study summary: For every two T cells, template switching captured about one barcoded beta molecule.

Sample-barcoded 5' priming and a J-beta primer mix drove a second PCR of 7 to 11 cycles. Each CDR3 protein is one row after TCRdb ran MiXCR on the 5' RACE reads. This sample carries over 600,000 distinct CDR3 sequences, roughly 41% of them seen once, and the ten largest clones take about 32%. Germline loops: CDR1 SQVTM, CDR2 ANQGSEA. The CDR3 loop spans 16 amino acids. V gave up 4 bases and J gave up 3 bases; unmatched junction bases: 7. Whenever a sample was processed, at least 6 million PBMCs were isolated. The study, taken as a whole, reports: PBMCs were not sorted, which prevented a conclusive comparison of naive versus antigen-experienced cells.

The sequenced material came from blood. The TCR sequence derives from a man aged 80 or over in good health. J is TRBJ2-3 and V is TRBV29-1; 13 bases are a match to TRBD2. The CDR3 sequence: CSVALRLAGGTDTQYF. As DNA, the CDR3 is TGCAGCGTTGCCCTAAGACTAGCGGGAGGAACAGATACGCAGTATTTT.